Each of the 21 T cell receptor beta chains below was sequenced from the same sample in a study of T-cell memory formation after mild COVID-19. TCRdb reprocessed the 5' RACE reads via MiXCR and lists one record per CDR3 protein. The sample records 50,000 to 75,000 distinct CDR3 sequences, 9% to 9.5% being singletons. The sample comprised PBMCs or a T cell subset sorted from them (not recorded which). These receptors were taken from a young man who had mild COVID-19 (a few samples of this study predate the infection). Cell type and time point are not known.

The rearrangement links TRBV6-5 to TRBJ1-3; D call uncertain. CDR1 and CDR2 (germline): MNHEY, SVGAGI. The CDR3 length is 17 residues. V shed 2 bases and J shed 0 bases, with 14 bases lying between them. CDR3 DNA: TGTGCCAGCAGTTACGGAACAGCGGCCGACTCTGGAAACACCATATATTTT. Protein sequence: CASSYGTAADSGNTIYF.

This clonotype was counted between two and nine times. The CDR3 DNA reads as TGTGCCAGCAGTGGAGCTTCAGGGTCATTGAGAAATGAGCAGTTCTTC. This encodes CASSGASGSLRNEQFF. V and J are TRBV6-1 and TRBJ2-1; D may be TRBD1 (5 bases). CDR3 length: 16 residues. Trimming cost V 4 bases and J 7 bases, with 20 bases left between them. Germline V gene sequence: CDR1 MNHNS, CDR2 SASEGT.

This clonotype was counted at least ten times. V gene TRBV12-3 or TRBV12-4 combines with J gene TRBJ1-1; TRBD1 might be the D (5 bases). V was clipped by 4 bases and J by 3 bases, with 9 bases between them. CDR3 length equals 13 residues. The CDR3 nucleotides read TGTGCCAGCAGTTCGGGACTGCACACTGAAGCTTTCTTT. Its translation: CASSSGLHTEAFF.

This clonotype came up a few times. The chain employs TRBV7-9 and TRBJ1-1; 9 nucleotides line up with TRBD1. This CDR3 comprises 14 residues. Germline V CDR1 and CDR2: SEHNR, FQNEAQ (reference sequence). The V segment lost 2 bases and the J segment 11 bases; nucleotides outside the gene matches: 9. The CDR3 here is CASSLLQGAGAAFF. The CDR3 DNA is TGTGCCAGCAGCTTATTACAGGGGGCAGGAGCGGCTTTCTTT. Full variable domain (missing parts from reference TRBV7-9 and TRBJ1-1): DTGVSQNPRHKITKRGQNVTFRCDPISEHNRLYWYRQTLGQGPEFLTYFQNEAQLEKSRLLSDRFSAERPKGSFSTLEIQRTEQGDSAMYLCASSLLQGAGAAFFGQGTRLTVV.

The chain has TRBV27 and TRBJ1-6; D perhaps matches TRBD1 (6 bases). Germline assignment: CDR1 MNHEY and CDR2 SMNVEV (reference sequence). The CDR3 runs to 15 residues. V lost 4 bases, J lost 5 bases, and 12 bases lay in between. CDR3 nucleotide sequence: TGTGCCAGCAGTTACAGGGATACGGATAATTCACCCCTCCACTTT. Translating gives CASSYRDTDNSPLHF.

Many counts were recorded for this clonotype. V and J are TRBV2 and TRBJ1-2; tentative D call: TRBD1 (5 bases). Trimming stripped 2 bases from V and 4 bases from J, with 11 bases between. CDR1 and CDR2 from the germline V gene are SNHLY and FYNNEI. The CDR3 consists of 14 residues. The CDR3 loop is CASSEQGGAYGYTF. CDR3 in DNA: TGTGCCAGCAGTGAACAGGGAGGAGCCTATGGCTACACCTTC.

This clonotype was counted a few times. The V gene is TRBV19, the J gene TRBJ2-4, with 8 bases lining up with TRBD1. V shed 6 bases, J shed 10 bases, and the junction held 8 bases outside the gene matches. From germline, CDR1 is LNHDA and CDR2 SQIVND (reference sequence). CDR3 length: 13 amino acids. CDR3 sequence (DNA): TGTGCCAGTAGCCTCCAGGGGGCGGAAATTCAGTACTTC. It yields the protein CASSLQGAEIQYF.

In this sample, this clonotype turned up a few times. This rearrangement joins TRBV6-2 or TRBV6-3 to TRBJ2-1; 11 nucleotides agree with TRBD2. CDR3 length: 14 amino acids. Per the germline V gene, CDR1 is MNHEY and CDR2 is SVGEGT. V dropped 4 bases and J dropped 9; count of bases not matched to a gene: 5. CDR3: CASSFSGGAIEQFF. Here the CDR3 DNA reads TGTGCCAGCAGTTTTAGCGGGGGGGCCATTGAGCAGTTCTTC.

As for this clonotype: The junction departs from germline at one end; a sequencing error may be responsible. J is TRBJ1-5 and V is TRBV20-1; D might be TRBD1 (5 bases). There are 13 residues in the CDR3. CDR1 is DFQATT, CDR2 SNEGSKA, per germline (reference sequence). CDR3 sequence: CSARESGNQPHHF. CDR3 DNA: TGCAGTGCTAGAGAGTCAGGGAATCAGCCCCATCATTTT.

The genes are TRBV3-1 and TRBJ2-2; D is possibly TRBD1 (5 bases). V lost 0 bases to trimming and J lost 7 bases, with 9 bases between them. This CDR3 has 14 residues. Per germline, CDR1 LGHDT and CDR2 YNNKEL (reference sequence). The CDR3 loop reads CASSQDQGGGELFF. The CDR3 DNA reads TGTGCCAGCAGCCAAGACCAGGGTGGCGGGGAGCTGTTTTTT.

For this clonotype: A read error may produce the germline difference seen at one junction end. The CDR3 DNA is TGCAGGGCTAGTTATGCGGGCAGCACAGATACGCAGTATTTT. Its protein is CRASYAGSTDTQYF. The chain employs TRBV20-1 and TRBJ2-3, with D possibly matching TRBD2 (5 bases). CDR1 is DFQATT and CDR2 is SNEGSKA in the germline V gene (reference sequence). There are 14 residues in the CDR3.

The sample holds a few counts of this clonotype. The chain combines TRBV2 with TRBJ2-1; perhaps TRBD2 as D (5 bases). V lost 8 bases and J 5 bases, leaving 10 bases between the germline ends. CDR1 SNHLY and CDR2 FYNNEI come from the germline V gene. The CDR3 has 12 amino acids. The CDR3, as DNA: TGTGCCAGCTCCGGGGAAAACAATGAGCAGTTCTTC. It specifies CASSGENNEQFF. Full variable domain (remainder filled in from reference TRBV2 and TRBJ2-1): EPEVTQTPSHQVTQMGQEVILRCVPISNHLYFYWYRQILGQKVEFLVSFYNNEISEKSEIFDDQFSVERPDGSNFTLKIRSTKLEDSAMYFCASSGENNEQFFGPGTRLTVL.

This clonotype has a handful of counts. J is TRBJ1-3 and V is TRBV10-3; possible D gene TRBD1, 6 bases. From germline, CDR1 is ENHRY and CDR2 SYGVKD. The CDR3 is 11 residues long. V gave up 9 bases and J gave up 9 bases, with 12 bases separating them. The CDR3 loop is CAMGTGLTIYF. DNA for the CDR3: TGTGCCATGGGAACAGGGCTCACCATATATTTT.

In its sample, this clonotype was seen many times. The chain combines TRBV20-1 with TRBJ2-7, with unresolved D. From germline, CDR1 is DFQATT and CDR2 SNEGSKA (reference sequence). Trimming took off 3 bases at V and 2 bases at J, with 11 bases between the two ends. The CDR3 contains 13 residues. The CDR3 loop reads CSASRGGAYEQYV. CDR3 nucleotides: TGCAGTGCTAGCCGTGGTGGGGCCTACGAGCAGTACGTC.

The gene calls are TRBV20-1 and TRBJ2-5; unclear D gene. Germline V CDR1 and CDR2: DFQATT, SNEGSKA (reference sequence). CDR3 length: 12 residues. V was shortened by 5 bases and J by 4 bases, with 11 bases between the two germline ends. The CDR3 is CSAHDAAETQYF. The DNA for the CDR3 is TGCAGTGCTCACGACGCGGCAGAGACCCAGTACTTC.

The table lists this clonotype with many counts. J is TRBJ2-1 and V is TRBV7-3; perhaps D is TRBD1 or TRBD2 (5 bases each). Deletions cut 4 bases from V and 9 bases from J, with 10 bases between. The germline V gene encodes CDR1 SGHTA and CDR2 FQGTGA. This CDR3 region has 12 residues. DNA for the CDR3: TGTGCCAGCAGCTCCTGGGACGGTGAGCAGTTCTTC. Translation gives CASSSWDGEQFF.

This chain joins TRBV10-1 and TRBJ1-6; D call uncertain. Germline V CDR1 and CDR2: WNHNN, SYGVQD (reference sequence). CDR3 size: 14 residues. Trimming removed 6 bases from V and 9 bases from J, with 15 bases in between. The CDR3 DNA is TGCGCCAGCAGCGCCGGACTTATGGGTTCACCCCTCCACTTT. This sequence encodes CASSAGLMGSPLHF.

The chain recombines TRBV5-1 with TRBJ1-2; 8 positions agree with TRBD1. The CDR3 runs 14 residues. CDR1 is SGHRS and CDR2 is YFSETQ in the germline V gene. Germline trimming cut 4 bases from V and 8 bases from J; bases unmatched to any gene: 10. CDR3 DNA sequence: TGCGCCAGCAGCCCGACTCGGACAGGGTTAGGCTACACCTTC. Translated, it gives CASSPTRTGLGYTF.

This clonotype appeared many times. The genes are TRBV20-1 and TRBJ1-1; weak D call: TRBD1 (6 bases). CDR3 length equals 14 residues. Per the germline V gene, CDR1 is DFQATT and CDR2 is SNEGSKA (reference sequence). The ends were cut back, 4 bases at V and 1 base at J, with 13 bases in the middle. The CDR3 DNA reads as TGCAGTGCTATCAGACAGGACACGAACACTGAAGCTTTCTTT. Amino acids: CSAIRQDTNTEAFF.

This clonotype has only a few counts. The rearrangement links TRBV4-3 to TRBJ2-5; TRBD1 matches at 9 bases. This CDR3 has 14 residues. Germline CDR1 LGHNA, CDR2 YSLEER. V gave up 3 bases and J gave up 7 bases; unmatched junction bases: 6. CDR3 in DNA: TGCGCCAGCAGCCACCGGACAGGGGAGGGGACCCAGTACTTC. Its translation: CASSHRTGEGTQYF.

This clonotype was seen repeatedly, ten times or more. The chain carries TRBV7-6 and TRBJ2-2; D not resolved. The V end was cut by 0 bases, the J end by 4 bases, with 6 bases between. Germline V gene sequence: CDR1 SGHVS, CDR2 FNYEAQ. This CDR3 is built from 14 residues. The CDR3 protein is CASSLATGTGELFF. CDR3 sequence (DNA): TGTGCCAGCAGCTTAGCTACGGGCACCGGGGAGCTGTTTTTT. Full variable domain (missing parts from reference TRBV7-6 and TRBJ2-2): GAGVSQSPRYKVTKRGQDVALRCDPISGHVSLYWYRQALGQGPEFLTYFNYEAQQDKSGLPNDRFSAERPEGSISTLTIQRTEQRDSAMYRCASSLATGTGELFFGEGSRLTVL.